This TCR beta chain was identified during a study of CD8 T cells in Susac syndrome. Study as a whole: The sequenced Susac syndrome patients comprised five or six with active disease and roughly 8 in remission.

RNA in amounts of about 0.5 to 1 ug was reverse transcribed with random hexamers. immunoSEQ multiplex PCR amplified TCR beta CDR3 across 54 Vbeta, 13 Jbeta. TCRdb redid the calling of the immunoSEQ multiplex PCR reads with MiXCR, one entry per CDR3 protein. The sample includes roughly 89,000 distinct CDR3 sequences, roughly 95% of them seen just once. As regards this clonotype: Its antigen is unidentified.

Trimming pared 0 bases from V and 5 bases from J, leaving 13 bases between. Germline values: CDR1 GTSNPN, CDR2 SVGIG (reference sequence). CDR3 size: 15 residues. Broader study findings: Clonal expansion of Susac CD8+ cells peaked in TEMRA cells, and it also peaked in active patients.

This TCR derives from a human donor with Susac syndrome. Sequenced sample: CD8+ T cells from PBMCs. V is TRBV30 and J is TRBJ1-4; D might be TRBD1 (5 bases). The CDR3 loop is CAWSVLGQSNEKLFF. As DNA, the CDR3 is TGTGCCTGGAGTGTACTGGGGCAGTCAAATGAAAAACTGTTTTTT.